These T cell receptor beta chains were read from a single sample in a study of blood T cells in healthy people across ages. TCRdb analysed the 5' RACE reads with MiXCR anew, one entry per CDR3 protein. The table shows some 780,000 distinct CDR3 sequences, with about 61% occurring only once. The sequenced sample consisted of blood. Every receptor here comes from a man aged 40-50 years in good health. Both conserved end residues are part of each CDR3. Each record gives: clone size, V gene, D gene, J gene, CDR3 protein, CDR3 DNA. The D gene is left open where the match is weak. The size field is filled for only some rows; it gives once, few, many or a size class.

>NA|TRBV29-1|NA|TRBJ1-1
CSVNGLDRMNTEAFF
TGCAGCGTCAATGGCCTGGACAGAATGAACACTGAAGCTTTCTTT
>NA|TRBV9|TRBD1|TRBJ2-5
CASSAQPTGTSETQYF
TGTGCCAGCAGCGCCCAGCCGACAGGGACGAGTGAGACCCAGTACTTC
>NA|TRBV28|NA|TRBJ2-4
CASSFVGRGESKNIQYF
TGTGCCAGCAGTTTCGTGGGGCGTGGGGAGTCCAAAAACATTCAGTACTTC
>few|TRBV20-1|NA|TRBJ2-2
CSARRGPNTGELFF
TGCAGTGCTAGGCGGGGCCCGAACACCGGGGAGCTGTTTTTT
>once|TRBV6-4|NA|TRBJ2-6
CASSPEDSGANVLTF
TGTGCCAGCAGTCCAGAGGACTCTGGGGCCAACGTCCTGACTTTC
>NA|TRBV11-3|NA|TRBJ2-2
CASSYARGSGELFF
TGTGCCAGCAGCTACGCCCGGGGCTCCGGGGAGCTGTTTTTT
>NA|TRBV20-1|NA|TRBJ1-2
CSARDPGAGLYGYTF
TGCAGTGCTAGAGATCCGGGAGCGGGCCTCTATGGCTACACCTTC
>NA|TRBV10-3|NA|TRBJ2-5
CAISEFKRGELETQYF
TGTGCCATCAGTGAGTTTAAGAGAGGGGAGTTGGAGACCCAGTACTTC
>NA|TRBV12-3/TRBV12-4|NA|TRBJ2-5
CASRSTGPKETQYF
TGTGCCAGCAGATCAACCGGCCCCAAAGAGACCCAGTACTTC
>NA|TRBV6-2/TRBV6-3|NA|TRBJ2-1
CASSYQSSSFDEQFF
TGTGCCAGCAGTTACCAGAGTTCTTCCTTCGATGAGCAGTTCTTC
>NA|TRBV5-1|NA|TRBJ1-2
CASSLGHSNYGYTF
TGCGCCAGCAGCTTGGGACACTCGAACTATGGCTACACCTTC
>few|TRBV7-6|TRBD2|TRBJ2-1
CASSSPGLAAAESYNEQFF
TGTGCCAGCAGCTCGCCGGGACTAGCGGCCGCCGAGTCCTACAATGAGCAGTTCTTC
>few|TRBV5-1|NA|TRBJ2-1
CASSLLGQVYNEQFF
TGCGCCAGCAGCTTATTAGGGCAGGTATACAATGAGCAGTTCTTC
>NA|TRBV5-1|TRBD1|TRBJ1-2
CASSLEDRGPDLYTF
TGCGCCAGCAGCCTAGAGGACAGGGGGCCGGACCTCTACACCTTC
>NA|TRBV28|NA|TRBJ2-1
CASSFGKQGPYNEQFF
TGTGCCAGCAGTTTCGGGAAGCAGGGACCCTACAATGAGCAGTTCTTC
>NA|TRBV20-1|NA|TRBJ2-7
CSAARRNHEQYF
TGCAGTGCTGCCCGGAGGAATCACGAGCAGTACTTC
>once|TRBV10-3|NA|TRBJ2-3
CAITHAVEADTQYF
TGTGCCATCACCCATGCGGTCGAGGCAGATACGCAGTATTTT
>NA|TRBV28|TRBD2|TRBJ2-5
CASSRGEWETQYF
TGTGCCAGCAGTCGGGGGGAGTGGGAGACCCAGTACTTC
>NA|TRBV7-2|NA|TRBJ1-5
CASSPLGTDTQHF
TGTGCCAGCAGCCCTCTAGGTACAGATACGCAGCATTTT
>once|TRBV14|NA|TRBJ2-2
CASSPGISGYTGELFF
TGTGCCAGCAGCCCAGGGATTAGCGGATACACCGGGGAGCTGTTTTTT
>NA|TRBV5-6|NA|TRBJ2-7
CASSLQGSGALNEQYF
TGTGCCAGCAGCCTGCAAGGGTCCGGGGCGCTTAACGAGCAGTACTTC
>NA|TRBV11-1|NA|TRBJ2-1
CASNRYDEQFF
TGTGCCAGCAATCGATACGATGAGCAGTTCTTC